One sample yielded the 18 T cell receptor beta chains listed below, sequenced in a study of T cells after yellow fever vaccination. Each CDR3 protein gets one entry after TCRdb re-called the 5' RACE reads with MiXCR. In the table there are 300,000 or so distinct CDR3 sequences, approximately 13% of which are singletons. The source material was CD4+ T cells sorted from PBMCs, sampled 45 days after the yellow fever booster vaccination. All receptors derive from a young man who received the YFV17D yellow fever vaccine.

This clonotype was seen only a few times. The chain uses TRBV6-1 and TRBJ2-3, with TRBD2 matching over 8 bases. J was trimmed by 9 bases and V by 5 bases; bases with no gene match: 16. Per germline, CDR1 MNHNS and CDR2 SASEGT. The CDR3 has 16 residues. CDR3: CASSPGSGGRPETQYF. The DNA of the CDR3 is TGTGCCAGCAGTCCAGGGTCGGGGGGGCGCCCGGAGACGCAGTATTTT.

The chain's CDR3 is CASRITSGRTGELFF. CDR3 nucleotides: TGTGCCAGCAGAATCACTAGCGGGAGAACCGGGGAGCTGTTTTTT. This chain connects TRBV3-1 to TRBJ2-2; 11 bases are a match to TRBD2. The CDR3 sequence is 15 residues long. Per germline, CDR1 LGHDT and CDR2 YNNKEL (reference sequence). V shed 6 bases and J 5 bases; nucleotides not matched to a gene: 5.

This chain links TRBV7-3 with TRBJ2-1, with TRBD2 matching over 9 bases. The V and J ends lost 2 bases and 8 bases, in that order; junction bases with no gene match: 10. The CDR3 is 16 residues long. Germline assignment: CDR1 SGHTA and CDR2 FQGTGA. The CDR3: CASSLEVAGVVYEQFF. CDR3 DNA sequence: TGTGCCAGCAGCTTAGAGGTAGCGGGAGTAGTCTATGAGCAGTTCTTC. Combining the CDR3 with reference TRBV7-3 and TRBJ2-1 gives the whole variable domain GAGVSQTPSNKVTEKGKYVELRCDPISGHTALYWYRQSLGQGPEFLIYFQGTGAADDSGLPNDRFFAVRPEGSVSTLKIQRTERGDSAVYLCASSLEVAGVVYEQFFGPGTRLTVL.

The chain uses TRBV12-2 and TRBJ2-1; the listed D gene, TRBD1, was not tested against the DNA. TRBV12-2 represents a pseudogene. CDR3 length equals 17 residues. As DNA, the CDR3 is TGTGCAAGTCCCCCCACGGGCACACGAACGGCCTACAATGAGCAGTTCTTC. The encoded protein is CASPPTGTRTAYNEQFF.

The chain has TRBV7-2 and TRBJ2-6; D perhaps matches TRBD1 (6 bases). The CDR3 is 16 amino acids. Germline CDR1 SGHTA, CDR2 FQGNSA. V was pared by 5 bases and J by 2 bases, with 13 bases between. DNA for the CDR3: TGTGCCAGCAGCCGCTATCGGACAGCTGGGGCCAACGTCCTGACTTTC. Protein sequence: CASSRYRTAGANVLTF.

This clonotype occurred a few times. The chain combines TRBV21-1 with TRBJ2-7; the table's D call, TRBD2, has no DNA check behind it. TRBV21-1 corresponds to a pseudogene. This CDR3 contains 13 residues. The chain's CDR3 is CASSKMTSRRQYF. CDR3 sequence (DNA): TGTGCCAGCAGCAAGATGACTAGCCGGAGGCAGTACTTC.

This clonotype was counted between two and nine times. This chain connects TRBV20-1 to TRBJ1-5; D gene ambiguous. The CDR3 is made up of 13 amino acids. Germline V gene data show CDR1 as DFQATT and CDR2 as SNEGSKA (reference sequence). With 1 base removed from V and 5 bases from J, the gap between germline ends came to 9 bases. The DNA for the CDR3 is TGCAGTGCTAGAGTTATCGCGGATCAGCCCCAGCATTTT. Its protein is CSARVIADQPQHF.

This chain connects TRBV7-9 to TRBJ2-7; perhaps TRBD1 as D (6 bases). Germline V gene lookup returns CDR1 SEHNR and CDR2 FQNEAQ (reference sequence). V was clipped by 5 bases and J by 3 bases, with 20 bases between them. The CDR3 runs to 16 residues. CDR3 in DNA: TGTGCCAGCAGCACGGACAGACTCTCGAAAATCTACGAGCAGTACTTC. Its translation is CASSTDRLSKIYEQYF.

This clonotype has just a few counts. The chain employs TRBV5-1 and TRBJ2-3, with D possibly being TRBD1 or TRBD2 (5 bases each). V was clipped by 5 bases and J by 1 base, with 14 bases between them. The germline V gene encodes CDR1 SGHRS and CDR2 YFSETQ. The CDR3 is 15 amino acids. The CDR3 region has the DNA TGCGCCAGCAGGACCAACCTGGGGGGCACAGATACGCAGTATTTT. Residues: CASRTNLGGTDTQYF.

The CDR3 here is CASSPKGLKTAAFF. CDR3 nucleotide sequence: TGTGCCAGCAGCCCGAAAGGGCTCAAAACGGCCGCTTTCTTT. V usage is TRBV5-5 and J usage is TRBJ1-1; unclear D gene. CDR1 and CDR2 from the germline V gene are SGHKS and YYEKEE (reference sequence). Trimming stripped 4 bases from V and 11 bases from J, with 21 bases between. There are 14 residues in the CDR3.

This clonotype has just a few counts. The rearrangement uses TRBV19 and TRBJ2-1; 11 nucleotides align to TRBD2. V was clipped by 4 bases and J by 6 bases; unmatched bases: 5. The CDR3 loop spans 15 amino acids. Per germline, CDR1 LNHDA and CDR2 SQIVND (reference sequence). CDR3 sequence: CASSTIAGGINEQFF. CDR3 coding DNA: TGTGCCAGTAGTACCATAGCGGGAGGGATCAATGAGCAGTTCTTC.

V gene TRBV6-5 combines with J gene TRBJ2-2; a possible D gene is TRBD2 (5 bases). In germline, CDR1 is MNHEY, CDR2 SVGAGI. The CDR3 extends over 15 amino acids. The ends were cut back, 4 bases at V and 4 bases at J, with 13 bases in the middle. The CDR3 DNA reads as TGTGCCAGCAGTTCCCCCGTCCGGGGCACCGGGGAGCTGTTTTTT. It is translated as CASSSPVRGTGELFF.

This clonotype was seen repeatedly, ten times or more. V is TRBV27 and J is TRBJ2-7, with D uncertain. Germline loops: CDR1 MNHEY, CDR2 SMNVEV (reference sequence). The V end lost 3 bases, the J end lost 0 bases, and 6 bases lay between the germline ends. CDR3 length: 13 residues. The CDR3 region is CASSLVGSYEQYF. CDR3 bases: TGTGCCAGCAGTTTGGTGGGCTCCTACGAGCAGTACTTC.

This clonotype has more than one count but fewer than ten. The chain uses TRBV3-1 and TRBJ2-7; 9 nucleotides align to TRBD2. This CDR3 is 15 amino acids long. CDR1 and CDR2 from the germline V gene are LGHDT and YNNKEL (reference sequence). V dropped 1 base and J dropped 1; count of bases not matched to a gene: 2. The DNA of the CDR3 is TGTGCCAGCAGCCAAGTAGGACTAGCGTCCTACGAGCAGTACTTC. It yields the protein CASSQVGLASYEQYF.

This clonotype was detected only a few times. The chain uses TRBV7-9 and TRBJ2-3; weak D call: TRBD2 (5 bases). Trimming left V 7 bases short and J 4 bases short, with 15 bases between. Germline CDR1 is SEHNR and CDR2 is FQNEAQ (reference sequence). The CDR3 is made up of 14 amino acids. This CDR3 is CASTPVGGADTQYF. DNA of the CDR3: TGTGCCAGCACCCCCGTTGGAGGTGCAGATACGCAGTATTTT.

This clonotype appeared a few times. This rearrangement joins TRBV7-8 to TRBJ2-5, with 9 bases matching TRBD1. This CDR3 comprises 16 residues. CDR1 and CDR2 (germline): SGHVS, FQNEAQ. The V segment lost 2 bases and the J segment 7 bases; nucleotides outside the gene matches: 11. The CDR3 DNA reads as TGTGCCAGCAGCTTATATGTGACAGGGGGGTTGAGGACCCAGTACTTC. Translation: CASSLYVTGGLRTQYF.

This clonotype has a handful of counts. The chain uses TRBV20-1 and TRBJ1-1, with D tentatively TRBD1 (5 bases). CDR3 length equals 10 residues. Germline V gene sequence: CDR1 DFQATT, CDR2 SNEGSKA (reference sequence). V lost 6 bases and J lost 8, with 10 bases in between. The CDR3 is CSARQTEAFF. Written as DNA, the CDR3 is TGCAGTGCAAGACAGACAGAAGCTTTCTTT.

The chain has TRBV4-1 and TRBJ2-1; D may be TRBD1 or TRBD2 (6 bases each). Between the trimmed V and J ends, which lost 0 bases and 5 bases, there was a span of 17 bases. This CDR3 is built from 17 residues. CDR1 is MGHRA and CDR2 is YSYEKL in the germline V gene. CDR3 sequence: CASSQDSLAGTHNEQFF. CDR3 bases: TGCGCCAGCAGCCAAGATTCTCTCGCGGGGACACACAATGAGCAGTTCTTC.